This T cell receptor beta chain appears in the sequencing data of a study of T cell clusters in autoimmune cytopenias. Overall study results and limits: Primary autoimmune cytopenia patients seemingly lacked the physiological T cell clusters found in healthy donors.

As concerns this clonotype: Its target is not known.

TRB rearrangements were amplified by touch-down multiplex PCR with mixed TRB-A/B primers. One entry per CDR3 protein, without DNA, is what TCRdb gives after re-calling the multiplex PCR reads. This repertoire includes about 11,000 distinct CDR3 sequences. TRB was amplified from approximately 250 ng of peripheral blood genomic DNA per sample. The CDR3 has 11 amino acids. These data also formed part of another study, on T cell repertoires in aging, cancer and after chemotherapy. That paper adds: Untreated cancer patients had significantly lower blood TCR diversity than age-matched healthy donors. These repertoire data do not allow conclusions about immunological memory after chemotherapy.

V and J are TRBV12-3 or TRBV12-4 and TRBJ2-1. The TCR originated in a human donor in good health. Sequencing was performed on peripheral blood. Here the CDR3 reads CASSFAWEQFF.